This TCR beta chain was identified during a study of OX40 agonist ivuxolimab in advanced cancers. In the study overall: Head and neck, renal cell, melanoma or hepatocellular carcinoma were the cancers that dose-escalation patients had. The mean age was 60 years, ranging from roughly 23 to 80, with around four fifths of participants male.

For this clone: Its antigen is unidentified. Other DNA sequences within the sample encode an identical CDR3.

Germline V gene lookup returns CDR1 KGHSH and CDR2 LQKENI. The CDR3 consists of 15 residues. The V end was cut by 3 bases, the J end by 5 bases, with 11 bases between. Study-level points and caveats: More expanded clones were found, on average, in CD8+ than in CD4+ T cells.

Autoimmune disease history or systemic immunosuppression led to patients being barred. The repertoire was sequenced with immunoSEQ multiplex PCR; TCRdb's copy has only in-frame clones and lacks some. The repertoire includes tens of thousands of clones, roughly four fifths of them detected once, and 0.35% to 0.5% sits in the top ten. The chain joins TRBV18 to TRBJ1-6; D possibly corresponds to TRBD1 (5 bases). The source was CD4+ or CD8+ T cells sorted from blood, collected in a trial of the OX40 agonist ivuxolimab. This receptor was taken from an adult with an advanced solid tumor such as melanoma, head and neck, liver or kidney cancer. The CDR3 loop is CASSPGTVDNSPLHF. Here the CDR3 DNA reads TGTGCCAGCTCACCTGGGACCGTCGATAATTCACCCCTCCACTTT. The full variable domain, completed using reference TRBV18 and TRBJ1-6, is NAGVMQNPRHLVRRRGQEARLRCSPMKGHSHVYWYRQLPEEGLKFMVYLQKENIIDESGMPKERFSAEFPKEGPSILRIQQVVRGDSAAYFCASSPGTVDNSPLHFGNGTRLTVT.